This TCR beta chain came from a study of patients and donors after allogeneic stem cell transplantation. There are a few counts of this clonotype. CDR3 length: 15 amino acids. The V end was cut by 6 bases, the J end by 3 bases, with 18 bases between. The V gene's germline CDR1 is SQVTM and CDR2 ANQGSEA. TCRdb passed the RT-PCR reads through MiXCR, listing each CDR3 protein once. The sample has about a million distinct CDR3 sequences; roughly 17% are singletons. The origin of this receptor is a human donor who was either an allogeneic HSCT recipient or a stem cell or donor lymphocyte infusion donor (not recorded which). It is not recorded whose cells these are; they may come from a transplant donor. The sample comprised blood, either unsorted or a sorted T cell fraction (not recorded which). The rearrangement uses TRBV29-1 and TRBJ1-3; D unresolved. The CDR3: CSVQLRLAGGNTIYF. DNA of the CDR3: TGCAGCGTGCAACTACGCTTGGCGGGTGGAAACACCATATATTTT.